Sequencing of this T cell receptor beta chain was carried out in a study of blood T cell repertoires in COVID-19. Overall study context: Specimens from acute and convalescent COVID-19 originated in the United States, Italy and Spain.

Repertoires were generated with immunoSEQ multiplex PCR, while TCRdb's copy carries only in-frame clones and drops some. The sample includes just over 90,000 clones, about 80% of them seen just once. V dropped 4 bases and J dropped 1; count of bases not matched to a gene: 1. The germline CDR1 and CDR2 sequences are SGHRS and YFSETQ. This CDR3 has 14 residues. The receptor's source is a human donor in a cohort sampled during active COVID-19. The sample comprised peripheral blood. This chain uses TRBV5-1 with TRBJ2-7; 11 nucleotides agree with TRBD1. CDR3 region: CASSGTGGSYEQYF. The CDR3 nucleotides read TGCGCCAGCAGCGGGACAGGGGGATCCTACGAGCAGTACTTC.